These 17 T cell receptor beta chains share one sample of origin, sequenced in a study of PD-1 blockade in classical Hodgkin lymphoma. This table comes from immunoSEQ multiplex PCR, and its TCRdb copy is limited to in-frame clones, with some not included. The sample has tens of thousands of clones, about 92% seen once; the top ten hold 6.5% to 9.5%. Time point indicated: cycle 4 day 1 (C4D1), after around six weeks of nivolumab. All the patients suffered relapse after autologous stem cell transplantation, and brentuximab vedotin exposure differed. The input for sequencing was peripheral blood mononuclear cells (PBMCs), taken before the fourth cycle of nivolumab. These receptors originate from a human donor with classical Hodgkin lymphoma.

The chain is built from TRBV6-5 and TRBJ1-1, with D uncertain. The CDR3 extends over 15 amino acids. V lost 0 bases, J lost 7 bases, and 15 bases lay in between. CDR1 is MNHEY and CDR2 is SVGAGI in the germline V gene. In DNA, the CDR3 is TGTGCCAGCAGTTACTCCCTGGGAGGGAAGCTTGAAGCTTTCTTT. Translation gives CASSYSLGGKLEAFF.

The chain has TRBV4-2 and TRBJ2-7, with 10 bases fitting TRBD2. CDR1 is LGHNA, CDR2 YNFKEQ, per germline. This CDR3 contains 15 residues. Trimming at V came to 1 base and at J to 2 bases, leaving 2 bases not matched to a gene. CDR3 loop: CASSQVSGGAYEQYF. The DNA of the CDR3 is TGTGCCAGCAGCCAAGTGAGCGGGGGGGCCTACGAGCAGTACTTC.

The count of this clone is one. The chain employs TRBV2 and TRBJ1-1; D is undetermined. The CDR3 sequence is 13 residues long. The ends were cut back, 7 bases at V and 8 bases at J, with 17 bases in the middle. The germline gives CDR1 SNHLY, CDR2 FYNNEI. This chain's CDR3 is CASNGVGVVEAFF. The CDR3 region has the DNA TGTGCCAGCAATGGGGTTGGGGTCGTAGAAGCTTTCTTT.

The rearrangement links TRBV27 to TRBJ2-7, with D possibly called TRBD1 or TRBD2 (6 bases each). Trimming left V 5 bases short and J 4 bases short, with 18 bases between. Germline assignment: CDR1 MNHEY and CDR2 SMNVEV (reference sequence). There are 15 residues in the CDR3. In DNA form, the CDR3 reads TGTGCCAGCAGTAACCCCGTGGGGGGCAGGTACGAGCAGTACTTC. Translating it yields CASSNPVGGRYEQYF.

V gene TRBV2 combines with J gene TRBJ1-6; the D gene is possibly TRBD1 (6 bases). The CDR3 has 14 residues. V was pared by 3 bases and J by 9 bases, with 12 bases between. In germline, CDR1 is SNHLY, CDR2 FYNNEI. The CDR3 here is CASSDGGLTSPLHF. For the CDR3, the DNA is TGTGCCAGCAGTGATGGGGGGCTAACTTCACCCCTCCACTTT.

This chain links TRBV5-1 with TRBJ1-6, with D maybe TRBD1 (5 bases). Looked up from germline, CDR1 is SGHRS and CDR2 is YFSETQ. Trimming left V 3 bases short and J 6 bases short, with 19 bases between. CDR3 length: 17 amino acids. The CDR3 here is CASSWQPQETSNSPLHF. The CDR3 region has the DNA TGCGCCAGCAGCTGGCAACCACAGGAGACTAGTAATTCACCCCTCCACTTT.

The table lists this clone with a few counts. The genes are TRBV6-5 and TRBJ1-3; no clear D gene. Trimming removed 6 bases from V and 0 bases from J, with 3 bases in between. This CDR3 is 12 amino acids long. Germline V CDR1 and CDR2: MNHEY, SVGAGI. The CDR3 DNA sequence: TGTGCCAGCAGCCACTCTGGAAACACCATATATTTT. Translating it yields CASSHSGNTIYF.

The chain joins TRBV27 to TRBJ2-3; the match to TRBD1 covers 7 bases. V lost 4 bases and J lost 4; bases outside the gene matches: 17. CDR3 length: 18 amino acids. Germline V gene data show CDR1 as MNHEY and CDR2 as SMNVEV (reference sequence). CDR3 bases: TGTGCCAGCAGTTCCTCAACCACACAGACAGGGAACCCAGATACGCAGTATTTT. Translated, it gives CASSSSTTQTGNPDTQYF.

The J gene is TRBJ2-7, the V gene TRBV11-2; D remains unclear. This CDR3 spans 13 amino acids. The V and J ends lost 0 bases and 3 bases respectively, with 6 bases between them. Germline V lookup: CDR1 SGHAT, CDR2 FQNNGV. The CDR3 nucleotides read TGTGCCAGCAGCTTAGAGGGTGGCTACGAGCAGTACTTC. Its protein is CASSLEGGYEQYF.

The chain couples TRBV9 to TRBJ1-1; D is ambiguous. This CDR3 is 14 amino acids long. CDR1 is SGDLS, CDR2 YYNGEE, per germline. V lost 0 bases and J 1 base, leaving 7 bases between the germline ends. The CDR3 reads CASSVAQANTEAFF. The CDR3 nucleotides are TGTGCCAGCAGCGTAGCCCAGGCGAACACTGAAGCTTTCTTT.

The chain is built from TRBV7-6 and TRBJ2-1, with D hard to call. This CDR3 has 13 residues. V lost 5 bases and J lost 10, with 15 bases in between. From germline, CDR1 is SGHVS and CDR2 FNYEAQ. The CDR3 loop is CASSPSRVREQFF. CDR3 sequence (DNA): TGTGCCAGCAGCCCGAGTAGGGTCCGGGAGCAGTTCTTC. Full variable domain (outside the CDR3, taken from reference TRBV7-6 and TRBJ2-1): GAGVSQSPRYKVTKRGQDVALRCDPISGHVSLYWYRQALGQGPEFLTYFNYEAQQDKSGLPNDRFSAERPEGSISTLTIQRTEQRDSAMYRCASSPSRVREQFFGPGTRLTVL.

The rearrangement joins TRBV19 to TRBJ2-5; D possibly matches TRBD1 or TRBD2 (5 bases each). Germline V gene lookup returns CDR1 LNHDA and CDR2 SQIVND (reference sequence). Trimming removed 3 bases from V and 8 bases from J, with 13 bases in between. The CDR3 covers 13 residues. CDR3 bases: TGTGCCAGTAGTATCGGGACCTTCGCTACCCAGTACTTC. Translated, it gives CASSIGTFATQYF.

The rearrangement uses TRBV7-9 and TRBJ2-5; D ambiguous. V shed 7 bases and J shed 1 base, with 10 bases lying between them. This CDR3 region has 13 residues. Germline values: CDR1 SEHNR, CDR2 FQNEAQ (reference sequence). Here the CDR3 reads CASNPAGQETQYF. The CDR3 DNA follows: TGTGCCAGCAACCCTGCCGGCCAAGAGACCCAGTACTTC.

This clone is medium-sized. V usage is TRBV27 and J usage is TRBJ2-7; 11 bases fit TRBD2. V lost 6 bases and J lost 1; bases outside the gene matches: 5. The germline CDR1 and CDR2 sequences are MNHEY and SMNVEV (reference sequence). CDR3 length: 15 amino acids. The CDR3 is CASSRLAGTSYEQYF. CDR3 nucleotide sequence: TGTGCCAGCAGCCGACTAGCGGGGACATCCTACGAGCAGTACTTC.

This rearrangement joins TRBV6-5 to TRBJ2-5, with D uncertain. There are 14 residues in the CDR3. Germline loops: CDR1 MNHEY, CDR2 SVGAGI. Trimming pared 2 bases from V and 1 base from J, leaving 8 bases between. DNA for the CDR3: TGTGCCAGCAGTTACATGGGAATCCAAGAGACCCAGTACTTC. Translating it yields CASSYMGIQETQYF.

V and J are TRBV11-3 and TRBJ2-5; no reliable D call. This CDR3 has 12 residues. Germline V gene lookup returns CDR1 SGHNT and CDR2 YENEEA. V lost 0 bases and J lost 9, with 8 bases in between. As DNA, the CDR3 is TGTGCCAGCAGCTTAGATCGTGGAGCCCAGTACTTC. Translated: CASSLDRGAQYF.

This rearrangement joins TRBV6-5 to TRBJ1-1; TRBD1 is a possible D gene (5 bases). Trimming took 5 bases from V and 2 from J, leaving 12 bases between them. Germline V gene sequence: CDR1 MNHEY, CDR2 SVGAGI. The CDR3 extends over 14 amino acids. The CDR3 reads CASSGRDRNTEAFF. The DNA for the CDR3 is TGTGCCAGCAGTGGCCGGGACCGAAACACTGAAGCTTTCTTT.